The 24 T cell receptor beta chains listed next were all sequenced from one sample in a study of T cells after yellow fever vaccination. TCRdb re-called the 5' RACE reads with MiXCR, one entry per CDR3 protein. The top ten hold about 3.7% of the sample, which has 250,000 to 300,000 distinct CDR3 sequences, 8.5% to 10% seen once. The sample in question was CD4+ T cells sorted from PBMCs, obtained 5 days after the yellow fever booster vaccination. Source of these receptors: a man between 18 and 29 years old who received the YFV17D yellow fever vaccine.

This clonotype was picked up many times. The V call is TRBV7-2, the J call TRBJ2-1; a weak D match, TRBD1 (6 bases). Germline loops: CDR1 SGHTA, CDR2 FQGNSA. The CDR3 sequence is 15 residues long. V lost 1 base to trimming and J lost 8 bases, with 15 bases between them. CDR3 sequence: CASSLGRGQLDEQFF. The CDR3, as DNA: TGTGCCAGCAGCTTAGGTCGGGGACAACTCGATGAGCAGTTCTTC. Full variable domain (missing parts from reference TRBV7-2 and TRBJ2-1): GAGVSQSPSNKVTEKGKDVELRCDPISGHTALYWYRQSLGQGLEFLIYFQGNSAPDKSGLPSDRFSAERTGGSVSTLTIQRTQQEDSAVYLCASSLGRGQLDEQFFGPGTRLTVL.

V is TRBV2 and J is TRBJ1-5; the D gene is possibly TRBD1 (6 bases). The CDR3 contains 14 residues. V lost 2 bases, J lost 2 bases, and 7 bases lay in between. From germline, CDR1 is SNHLY and CDR2 FYNNEI. The CDR3 here is CASSERTGNQPQHF. The CDR3 region has the DNA TGTGCCAGCAGTGAAAGGACAGGCAATCAGCCCCAGCATTTT. Looking up the rest from reference TRBV2 and TRBJ1-5 gives the full variable domain: EPEVTQTPSHQVTQMGQEVILRCVPISNHLYFYWYRQILGQKVEFLVSFYNNEISEKSEIFDDQFSVERPDGSNFTLKIRSTKLEDSAMYFCASSERTGNQPQHFGDGTRLSIL.

A few counts support this clonotype. V gene TRBV27 combines with J gene TRBJ2-1; 7 bases are a match to TRBD2. V gave up 7 bases and J gave up 4 bases; unmatched junction bases: 4. The V gene's germline CDR1 is MNHEY and CDR2 SMNVEV (reference sequence). The CDR3 runs 13 residues. The CDR3 loop is CASKRGNYNEQFF. The DNA for the CDR3 is TGTGCCAGCAAGCGGGGAAATTACAATGAGCAGTTCTTC.

This clonotype appeared many times. The genes are TRBV20-1 and TRBJ2-7; 10 bases agree with TRBD1. The CDR3 contains 15 residues. J gave up 2 bases and V 4 bases, and 8 bases lay outside the gene matches. Germline lookup yields CDR1 DFQATT and CDR2 SNEGSKA (reference sequence). Here the CDR3 reads CSATRPGQGTYEQYF. The CDR3 DNA sequence: TGCAGTGCTACAAGACCGGGACAGGGGACCTACGAGCAGTACTTC.

This clonotype turned up a few times. V is TRBV11-2 and J is TRBJ2-5; possibly TRBD1 or TRBD2 for D (6 bases each). V gave up 7 bases and J gave up 5 bases, with 11 bases separating them. Germline lookup yields CDR1 SGHAT and CDR2 FQNNGV. The CDR3 length is 12 residues. In DNA form, the CDR3 reads TGTGCCAGCATGGAGGGGGGTGAGACCCAGTACTTC. Its translation: CASMEGGETQYF.

This clonotype was detected only a few times. The J gene is TRBJ1-5, the V gene TRBV27; D uncertain. Germline CDR1 MNHEY, CDR2 SMNVEV (reference sequence). CDR3 length: 15 amino acids. V lost 4 bases and J 0 bases, leaving 10 bases between the germline ends. The CDR3 nucleotides are TGTGCCAGCAGTTCCGCTCCGAATAGCAATCAGCCCCAGCATTTT. This encodes CASSSAPNSNQPQHF.

This clonotype has more than one count but fewer than ten. The chain carries TRBV14 and TRBJ2-2; D not resolved. V lost 8 bases and J lost 2, with 9 bases in between. The CDR3 has 13 amino acids. The germline V gene encodes CDR1 SGHDN and CDR2 FVKESK. CDR3 in DNA: TGTGCCAGCTCGGCAGTTAACACCGGGGAGCTGTTTTTT. This gives the protein CASSAVNTGELFF.

This rearrangement joins TRBV15 to TRBJ1-1; D ambiguous. V shed 0 bases and J shed 2 bases, with 10 bases lying between them. The CDR3 is 15 residues long. From germline, CDR1 is LNHNV and CDR2 YYDKDF (reference sequence). CDR3 nucleotide sequence: TGTGCCACCAGCAGAGATTTTAAACCAAACACTGAAGCTTTCTTT. Encoded protein: CATSRDFKPNTEAFF.

This chain joins TRBV6-2 or TRBV6-3 and TRBJ2-5; 8 nucleotides align to TRBD2. Germline V lookup: CDR1 MNHEY, CDR2 SVGEGT. With V trimmed by 7 bases and J by 0 bases, 1 base remained unmatched. The CDR3 consists of 13 residues. DNA of the CDR3: TGTGCCAGCAAGCGGGGGAACCAAGAGACCCAGTACTTC. This sequence encodes CASKRGNQETQYF.

In this sample, this clonotype turned up many times. V usage is TRBV6-2 or TRBV6-3 and J usage is TRBJ2-7, with 7 bases that match TRBD2. The CDR3 is made up of 17 amino acids. With V trimmed by 5 bases and J by 2 bases, 15 bases remained unmatched. Germline V gene lookup returns CDR1 MNHEY and CDR2 SVGEGT. The CDR3 region is CASSTPLGRANTYEQYF. DNA for the CDR3: TGTGCCAGCAGTACGCCACTGGGGAGGGCCAACACCTACGAGCAGTACTTC.

The chain couples TRBV12-3 or TRBV12-4 to TRBJ2-7, with TRBD2 as a possible D gene (5 bases). The CDR3 length is 11 residues. V gave up 6 bases and J gave up 6 bases, with 9 bases separating them. The CDR3 protein is CASSRGIEQYV. The CDR3 DNA is TGTGCCAGCAGCCGGGGAATCGAGCAGTACGTC.

This clonotype was seen only a few times. The chain has TRBV12-3 or TRBV12-4 and TRBJ1-2, with a tentative D call TRBD1 (6 bases). V dropped 1 base and J dropped 8 bases, with 14 bases sitting between them. CDR3 length: 14 amino acids. CDR3 nucleotide sequence: TGTGCCAGCAGTTTAGTTGGGGGCGCAGCCGGCTACACCTTC. It encodes CASSLVGGAAGYTF.

This clonotype turned up a few times. The V call is TRBV7-2, the J call TRBJ2-1; 7 bases fit TRBD1. V lost 3 bases, J lost 3 bases, and 5 bases stayed unmatched. CDR1 is SGHTA and CDR2 is FQGNSA in the germline V gene. The CDR3 loop spans 15 amino acids. The CDR3 reads CASSFSAGGYNEQFF. Here the CDR3 DNA reads TGTGCCAGCAGCTTCTCTGCAGGGGGCTACAATGAGCAGTTCTTC. The full variable domain, in which reference TRBV7-2 and TRBJ2-1 provide the parts outside the CDR3, is GAGVSQSPSNKVTEKGKDVELRCDPISGHTALYWYRQSLGQGLEFLIYFQGNSAPDKSGLPSDRFSAERTGGSVSTLTIQRTQQEDSAVYLCASSFSAGGYNEQFFGPGTRLTVL.

The gene calls are TRBV27 and TRBJ1-1; weak D call: TRBD1 (5 bases). Germline CDR1 and CDR2: MNHEY and SMNVEV (reference sequence). The CDR3 is made up of 16 amino acids. Deletions cut 5 bases from V and 3 bases from J, with 19 bases between. The CDR3 sequence is CASSLLALQGDTEAFF. In nucleotides, the CDR3 is TGTGCCAGCAGTCTCCTCGCCCTCCAAGGGGACACTGAAGCTTTCTTT.

This clonotype was picked up a small number of times. The chain is built from TRBV10-2 and TRBJ2-1; TRBD1 is a possible D gene (6 bases). CDR1 is WSHSY and CDR2 is SAAADI in the germline V gene. The CDR3 runs 15 residues. Deletions cut 2 bases from V and 3 bases from J, with 11 bases between. DNA for the CDR3: TGCGCCAGCAGTGAGCCAGGGGTCGGCTACAATGAGCAGTTCTTC. Its protein product is CASSEPGVGYNEQFF.

The sample holds many counts of this clonotype. This chain links TRBV5-1 with TRBJ1-6; no reliable D call. V was clipped by 0 bases and J by 10 bases, with 8 bases between them. The CDR3 totals 13 residues. The germline CDR1 and CDR2 sequences are SGHRS and YFSETQ. The CDR3 reads CASSLEILSPLHF. CDR3 sequence (DNA): TGCGCCAGCAGCTTGGAGATCCTCTCACCCCTCCACTTT.

This clonotype turned up a few times. V is TRBV5-4 and J is TRBJ2-7, with 8 bases aligning to TRBD2. CDR1 is SGHNT and CDR2 is YYREEE in the germline V gene (reference sequence). V shed 3 bases, J shed 6 bases, and the junction held 8 bases outside the gene matches. The CDR3 is 14 residues long. In DNA form, the CDR3 reads TGTGCCAGCAGCTCAACGGGGGGGCCTGTCGAGCAGTACGTC. Its translation is CASSSTGGPVEQYV.

This clonotype was found a few times. CDR3 bases: TGTGCCAGCAGCCTGACGGGGGGCTCAGAAGCTTTCTTT. This translates into CASSLTGGSEAFF. V gene TRBV7-2 combines with J gene TRBJ1-1, with a tentative D call TRBD1 (6 bases). The CDR3 covers 13 residues. Germline V lookup: CDR1 SGHTA, CDR2 FQGNSA. The V end lost 5 bases, the J end lost 8 bases, and 15 bases lay between the germline ends.

This clonotype was observed a handful of times. This chain joins TRBV10-3 and TRBJ1-3; D is unresolved. Germline assignment: CDR1 ENHRY and CDR2 SYGVKD. This CDR3 comprises 13 residues. Trimming left V 6 bases short and J 1 base short, with 7 bases between. CDR3 DNA: TGTGCCATCAGCGGTGATTCTGGAAACACCATATATTTT. It codes for CAISGDSGNTIYF.

Ten or more counts support this clonotype. The rearrangement links TRBV4-1 to TRBJ2-5, with 10 bases matching TRBD2. The junction had 5 bases not matched to a gene; V was cut back by 2 bases and J by 5 bases. Germline V gene lookup returns CDR1 MGHRA and CDR2 YSYEKL. CDR3 size: 15 residues. CDR3 residues: CASSQSGGAVETQYF. CDR3 DNA sequence: TGCGCCAGCAGCCAAAGCGGGGGGGCCGTGGAGACCCAGTACTTC.

The chain is built from TRBV10-3 and TRBJ1-2, with a tentative D call TRBD1 (6 bases). Germline V gene sequence: CDR1 ENHRY, CDR2 SYGVKD. This CDR3 spans 13 amino acids. Trimming stripped 4 bases from V and 8 bases from J, with 14 bases between. CDR3 sequence reads: CAISVGGLQGYTF. The CDR3 region has the DNA TGTGCCATCAGTGTTGGGGGGCTGCAGGGCTACACCTTC.

This clonotype occurred a few times. V usage is TRBV19 and J usage is TRBJ2-3, with 11 bases identical to TRBD2. This CDR3 has 16 residues. Germline V gene data show CDR1 as LNHDA and CDR2 as SQIVND (reference sequence). J was trimmed by 0 bases and V by 6 bases; bases with no gene match: 5. The CDR3 sequence: CASSLGLAVSTDTQYF. In DNA form, the CDR3 reads TGTGCCAGTAGCTTGGGACTAGCGGTTAGCACAGATACGCAGTATTTT.

This clonotype was counted between two and nine times. The rearrangement links TRBV4-3 to TRBJ2-3, with D hard to call. CDR3 size: 14 residues. V was clipped by 0 bases and J by 3 bases, with 7 bases between them. CDR1 is LGHNA, CDR2 YSLEER, per germline. The CDR3 nucleotides are TGCGCCAGCAGCCAAGAGCCGGATACAGATACGCAGTATTTT. Protein sequence: CASSQEPDTDTQYF.

CDR3 region: CASSFGQGEKLFF. DNA for the CDR3: TGTGCCAGCAGCTTTGGGCAGGGGGAAAAACTGTTTTTT. The chain joins TRBV11-2 to TRBJ1-4; D might be TRBD1 (6 bases). The CDR3 totals 13 residues. The V gene lost 3 bases and the J gene lost 8 bases, with 10 bases spanning the gap. The V gene's germline CDR1 is SGHAT and CDR2 FQNNGV.